These T cell receptor beta chains were read from a single sample in a study of identical twins. Each CDR3 protein is one row after TCRdb ran MiXCR on the 5' RACE reads. Here the sample spans a few hundred thousand distinct CDR3 sequences, nearly 10% being singletons. These data are also associated with another study on yellow fever vaccine responses in identical twins.

The sequencing input was PBMCs. These receptors came from a woman between 18 and 29 years old in good health. Both conserved end residues are part of each CDR3. Each record gives: V gene, D gene, J gene, clone size, CDR3 DNA, CDR3 protein. The D gene is left open where the match is weak. The size of a clone is reported for some rows only, either as once, few or many, or as a class for expanded clones.

V gene: TRBV5-1
D gene: NA
J gene: TRBJ2-7
clone size: few
CDR3 DNA: TGCGCCAGCTCCGGGGAGGAGGGCTACGAGCAGTACTTC
CDR3 protein: CASSGEEGYEQYF

V gene: TRBV7-2
D gene: NA
J gene: TRBJ2-2
clone size: many
CDR3 DNA: TGTGCCAGCACCTTCCCTTCGGTGAACACCGGGGAGCTGTTTTTT
CDR3 protein: CASTFPSVNTGELFF

V gene: TRBV5-1
D gene: NA
J gene: TRBJ2-1
clone size: many
CDR3 DNA: TGCGCCAGCAGCTCGGAGGGTAGTTCCTCCTACAATGAGCAGTTCTTC
CDR3 protein: CASSSEGSSSYNEQFF

V gene: TRBV12-3/TRBV12-4
D gene: TRBD1
J gene: TRBJ1-6
clone size: many
CDR3 DNA: TGTGCCAGCGCGCTACAGGGGGGGGCTTCACCCCTCCACTTT
CDR3 protein: CASALQGGASPLHF

V gene: TRBV24-1
D gene: TRBD1
J gene: TRBJ2-2
clone size: NA
CDR3 DNA: TGTGCCACAAGTCGACAGGGGGCGTCGGCCGGGGAGCTGTTTTTT
CDR3 protein: CATSRQGASAGELFF

V gene: TRBV7-9
D gene: NA
J gene: TRBJ2-7
clone size: NA
CDR3 DNA: TGTGCCAGCAGCTTTGAGGATGGTAAAGGGGCCTACGAGCAGTACTTC
CDR3 protein: CASSFEDGKGAYEQYF

V gene: TRBV20-1
D gene: NA
J gene: TRBJ2-7
clone size: few
CDR3 DNA: TGCAGTGCAAGATCTCCCACGGGGGCTAGCGGTTACGAGCAGTACTTC
CDR3 protein: CSARSPTGASGYEQYF

V gene: TRBV14
D gene: TRBD1
J gene: TRBJ1-2
clone size: NA
CDR3 DNA: TGTGCCAGCACCCCCCTCGGGACAGGGGCTAGCTATGGCTACACCTTC
CDR3 protein: CASTPLGTGASYGYTF

V gene: TRBV4-3
D gene: NA
J gene: TRBJ2-7
clone size: few
CDR3 DNA: TGCGCCAGCAGCCAAGCGCGGGGCCTCGAGCAGTACTTC
CDR3 protein: CASSQARGLEQYF

V gene: TRBV29-1
D gene: NA
J gene: TRBJ2-6
clone size: NA
CDR3 DNA: TGCAGCGTTGTTGGTGGAAGCTCTGGGGCCAACGTCCTGACTTTC
CDR3 protein: CSVVGGSSGANVLTF

V gene: TRBV2
D gene: TRBD2
J gene: TRBJ2-1
clone size: NA
CDR3 DNA: TGTGCCAGCTCCCCCGGGGGTAGCGGGGGGAATCAGTTCTTC
CDR3 protein: CASSPGGSGGNQFF

V gene: TRBV20-1
D gene: NA
J gene: TRBJ2-1
clone size: many
CDR3 DNA: TGCAGTGCGAGTAGTATGATCGGGAACCAATACAATGAGCAGTTCTTC
CDR3 protein: CSASSMIGNQYNEQFF

V gene: TRBV29-1
D gene: TRBD1
J gene: TRBJ2-1
clone size: many
CDR3 DNA: TGCAGCGTTGATGAGACAGGGATGTACAATGAGCAGTTCTTC
CDR3 protein: CSVDETGMYNEQFF

V gene: TRBV4-1
D gene: NA
J gene: TRBJ2-7
clone size: NA
CDR3 DNA: TGCGCCAGCAGCTCGTTACCGACGTCGGGAGAGCAGTACTTC
CDR3 protein: CASSSLPTSGEQYF

V gene: TRBV30
D gene: TRBD2
J gene: TRBJ2-5
clone size: NA
CDR3 DNA: TGTGCCTGGAGTGTACAAGAGCGGGGGGTGCCCCAGTACTTC
CDR3 protein: CAWSVQERGVPQYF

V gene: TRBV28
D gene: NA
J gene: TRBJ2-3
clone size: NA
CDR3 DNA: TGTGCCAGCATAGGTTCAACAGATACGCAGTATTTT
CDR3 protein: CASIGSTDTQYF